This T cell receptor beta chain was found in a study of STAT3 mutations in large granular lymphocyte leukemia. Sequenced by immunoSEQ multiplex PCR; TCRdb stores in-frame clones only, minus some. The sample gives about 12,000 clones, 65% to 90% of which show up once; roughly 90% is in the top ten. With regard to this clone: Its antigen is not identified.

V was pared by 5 bases and J by 7 bases, with 8 bases between. Germline loops: CDR1 MNHNY, CDR2 SVGAGI (reference sequence). The length of the CDR3 is 11 residues. Whole-study results and caveats: In several patients, dominant TCR clone burden exceeded STAT3 mutant burden, suggesting STAT3 mutation arose secondarily. In T-cell large granular lymphocyte leukemia, about half of patients showed multiple immunodominant subclonotypes.

This TCR was sampled from an elderly man with T-cell large granular lymphocyte leukemia. Some clones in this sample may be carry-over from other donors' samples. The chain combines TRBV6-6 with TRBJ1-1, with no clear D. The source material was peripheral blood mononuclear cells. The chain's CDR3 is CASSTHGEAFF. CDR3 DNA: TGTGCCAGCAGTACACACGGTGAAGCTTTCTTT.